This paragraph reports one T cell receptor beta chain. Its antigen is currently unknown. This sample stems from a study of T cell responses to AZD1222 COVID-19 vaccine. Findings and limits, study-wide: Possibly, clonal diversity was underestimated; donors were largely white British and included more females. Just a handful of AZD1222 recipients tested seropositive at baseline. Every sample of the repertoires postdated the peak T cell response.

The data were produced by immunoSEQ multiplex PCR, yet TCRdb's version contains in-frame clones alone and is incomplete. The repertoire consists of 90,000 to 130,000 clones, with about 95% occurring once and the leading ten covering approximately 2.9%. Combined were second doses at about 4 or about 12 weeks. The origin of this receptor is an adult who received the AZD1222 COVID-19 vaccine. The input for sequencing was peripheral blood, taken 28 days after the second AZD1222 dose.

CDR3 loop: CASSPGGAGPRVLHF. Here the CDR3 DNA reads TGTGCCAGCAGCCCCGGCGGGGCAGGCCCGAGGGTCCTCCACTTT. The genes are TRBV5-4 and TRBJ1-6, with D maybe TRBD1 (5 bases). The CDR3 length is 15 residues. Germline V gene sequence: CDR1 SGHNT, CDR2 YYREEE (reference sequence). Deletions cut 4 bases from V and 15 bases from J, with 23 bases between.